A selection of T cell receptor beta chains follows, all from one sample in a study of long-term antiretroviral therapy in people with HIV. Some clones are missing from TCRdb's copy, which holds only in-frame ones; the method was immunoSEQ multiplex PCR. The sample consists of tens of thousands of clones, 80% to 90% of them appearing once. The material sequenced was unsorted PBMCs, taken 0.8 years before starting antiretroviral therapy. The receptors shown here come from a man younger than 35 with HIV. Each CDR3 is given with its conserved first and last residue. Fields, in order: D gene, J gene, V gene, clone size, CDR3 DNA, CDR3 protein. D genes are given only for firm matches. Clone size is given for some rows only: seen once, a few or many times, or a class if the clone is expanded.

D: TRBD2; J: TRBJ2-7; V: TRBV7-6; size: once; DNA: TGTGCCAGCAGCTTAGGCCCACCACAAAACTTAGCGGGAGGGCCTCTCTACGAGCAGTACTTC; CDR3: CASSLGPPQNLAGGPLYEQYF
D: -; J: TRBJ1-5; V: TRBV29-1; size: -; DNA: TGCAGCGTCCTTCATGGGAGGAACCAGCCCCAGCATTTT; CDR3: CSVLHGRNQPQHF
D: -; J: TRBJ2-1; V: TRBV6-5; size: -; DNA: TGTGCCAGCAGTTATGACTCCTCTAATGAGCAGTTCTTC; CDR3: CASSYDSSNEQFF
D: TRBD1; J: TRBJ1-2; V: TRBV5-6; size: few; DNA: TGTGCCAGCGTGGGGGACAGGGCGACCTATGGCTACACCTTC; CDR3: CASVGDRATYGYTF
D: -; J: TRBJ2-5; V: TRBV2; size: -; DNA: TGTGCCTCCAATCGACAGCTTCAGGAGACCCAGTACTTC; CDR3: CASNRQLQETQYF
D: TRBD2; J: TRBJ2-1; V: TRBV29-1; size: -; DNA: TGCAGCGTGGGGGGGGTCGGGAGCCGCAATGAGCAGTTCTTC; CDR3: CSVGGVGSRNEQFF
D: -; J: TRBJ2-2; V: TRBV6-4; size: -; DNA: TGTGCCAGCAGTCCTAGCAGAGCCGGGGAGCTGTTTTTT; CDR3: CASSPSRAGELFF
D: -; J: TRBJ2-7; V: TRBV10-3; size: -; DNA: TGTGCCATCAGGGAGGGGACCGGGACCCGCTCCTACGAGCAGTACTTC; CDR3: CAIREGTGTRSYEQYF
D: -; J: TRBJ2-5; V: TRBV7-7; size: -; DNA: TGTGCTAGCAGCTTCTCTAGTGCAGAGACCCAGTACTTC; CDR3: CASSFSSAETQYF
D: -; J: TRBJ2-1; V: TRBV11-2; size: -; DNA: TGTGCCAGCACGCGGTACTCCTACAATGAGCAGTTCTTC; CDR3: CASTRYSYNEQFF
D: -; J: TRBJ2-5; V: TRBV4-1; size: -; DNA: TGCGCCAGCAGCCAAGATTGGGCATCTGAGACCCAGTACTTC; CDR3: CASSQDWASETQYF
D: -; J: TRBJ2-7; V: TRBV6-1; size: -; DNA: TGTGCCAGCAGAGACCTAAACTGGGGCTCCTACGAGCAGTACTTC; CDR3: CASRDLNWGSYEQYF
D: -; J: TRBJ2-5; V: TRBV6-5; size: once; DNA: TGTGCCAGCAGTCTAACAGGAGGAACCCAGTACTTC; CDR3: CASSLTGGTQYF
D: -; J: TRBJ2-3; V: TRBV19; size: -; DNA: TGTGCCAGTAAGGGGTACGAGGATACGCAGTATTTT; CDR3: CASKGYEDTQYF
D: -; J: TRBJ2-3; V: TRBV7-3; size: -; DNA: TGTGCCAGCAGCCCCCATGAGGTCTTAAATGGTGGTACGCAGTATTTT; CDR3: CASSPHEVLNGGTQYF
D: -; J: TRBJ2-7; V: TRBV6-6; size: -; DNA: TGTGCCAGCAGCCACCCGGGTTCCCGGGCGGAGCAGTACTTC; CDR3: CASSHPGSRAEQYF
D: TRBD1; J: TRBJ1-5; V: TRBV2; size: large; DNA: TGTGCCAGCAGTGAACTGACAGGGCCGCAGCCCCAGCATTTT; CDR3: CASSELTGPQPQHF
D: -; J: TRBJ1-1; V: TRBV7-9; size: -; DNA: TGTGCCAGCAGCTTAGAGGGTGGGACTGAAGCTTTCTTT; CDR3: CASSLEGGTEAFF
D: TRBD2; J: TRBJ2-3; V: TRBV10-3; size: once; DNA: TGTGCCACGCGAAGACTAGCGGGGGGGCTGTCAGATACGCAGTATTTT; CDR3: CATRRLAGGLSDTQYF
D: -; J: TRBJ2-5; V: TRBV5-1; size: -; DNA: TGCGCCAGCAGCCAAGATGGACGGACCCAGTACTTC; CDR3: CASSQDGRTQYF
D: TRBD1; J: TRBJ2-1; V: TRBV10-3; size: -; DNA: TGTGCCACCCGTCTCGGGACAGGGTCGGTGAATGAGCAGTTCTTC; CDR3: CATRLGTGSVNEQFF
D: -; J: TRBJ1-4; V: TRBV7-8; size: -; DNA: TGTGCCAGCAGCCGGACAGCTGAAAAACTGTTTTTT; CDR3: CASSRTAEKLFF
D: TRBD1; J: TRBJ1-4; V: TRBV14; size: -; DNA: TGTGCCAGCAGCCAAAGGGGTAAGGGCGGGACAGGGGCCTCAACTAATGAAAAACTGTTTTTT; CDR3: CASSQRGKGGTGASTNEKLFF
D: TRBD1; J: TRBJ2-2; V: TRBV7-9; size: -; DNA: TGTGCCAGCAGAGATCCGACAGGGACACCCGGGGAGCTGTTTTTT; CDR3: CASRDPTGTPGELFF
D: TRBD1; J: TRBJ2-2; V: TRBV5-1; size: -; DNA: TGCGCCAGCAGCCTCATCAGGGGGAAAAGAACCGGGGAGCTGTTTTTT; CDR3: CASSLIRGKRTGELFF
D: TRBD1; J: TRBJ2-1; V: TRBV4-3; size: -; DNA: TGCGCCAGCAGCCAAGACGCCGGGACAGAATACAATGAGCAGTTCTTC; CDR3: CASSQDAGTEYNEQFF
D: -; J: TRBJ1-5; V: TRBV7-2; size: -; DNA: TGTGCCAGCAGTCACGGGGCCAATCAGCCCCAGCATTTT; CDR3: CASSHGANQPQHF
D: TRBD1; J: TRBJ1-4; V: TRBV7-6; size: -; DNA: TGTGCCAGCAGCCTCCTAGGTGGACAGGGGGCAGTAAAACTGTTTTTT; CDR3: CASSLLGGQGAVKLFF
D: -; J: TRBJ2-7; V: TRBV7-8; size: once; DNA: TGTGCCAGCAGCGGTAGATTGGACTACGAGCAGTACTTC; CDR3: CASSGRLDYEQYF
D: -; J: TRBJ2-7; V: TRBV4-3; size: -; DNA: TGCGCCAGCAGCCCATTGAGGGGAGCCACCTACGAGCAGTACTTC; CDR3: CASSPLRGATYEQYF
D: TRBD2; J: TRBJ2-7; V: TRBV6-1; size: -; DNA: TGTGCCAGCAGGCGTAGCGGGAATGACGAGCAGTACTTC; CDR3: CASRRSGNDEQYF
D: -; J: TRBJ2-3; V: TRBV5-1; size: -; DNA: TGCGCCAGCAGCTTGGGGGAAACAGATACGCAGTATTTT; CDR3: CASSLGETDTQYF
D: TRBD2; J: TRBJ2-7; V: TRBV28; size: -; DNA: TGTGCCAGCGGCCCTGGACTAGCGGGGGGTGAGCAGTACTTC; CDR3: CASGPGLAGGEQYF
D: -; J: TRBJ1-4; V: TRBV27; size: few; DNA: TGTGCCAGCAGTTATGGACAGAGTAATGAAAAACTGTTTTTT; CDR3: CASSYGQSNEKLFF
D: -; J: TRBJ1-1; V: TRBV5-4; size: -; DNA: TGTGCCAGCAGCTTGGACAGTAACACTGAAGCTTTCTTT; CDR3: CASSLDSNTEAFF
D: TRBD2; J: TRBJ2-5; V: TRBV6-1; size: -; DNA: TGTGCCAGCAGTGAGAGGTTGACTAGCGGGGGGTTCACCCAAGAGACCCAGTACTTC; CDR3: CASSERLTSGGFTQETQYF